This is a list of T cell receptor beta chains from one sample in a study of blood T cell repertoires in COVID-19. Assay: immunoSEQ multiplex PCR; the TCRdb copy retains only in-frame clones and omits some. The repertoire has roughly 69,000 clones, 88% of them found once; the top ten carry approximately 4.7%. Sequencing was done on a sample of peripheral blood. The receptors were gathered from a human donor in a cohort sampled during active COVID-19. Each CDR3 is given with its conserved first and last residue. A D gene is named only where the DNA matches it firmly. Size is stated for part of the rows, as once, few or many counts, or as a class when the clone is expanded.

J | V | D | size | CDR3 | DNA
TRBJ1-2 | TRBV27 | - | - | CASSLIARGIGGYTF | TGTGCCAGCAGTTTGATTGCCAGGGGAATCGGAGGCTACACCTTC
TRBJ1-1 | TRBV18 | - | - | CASSPQSGRVNTEAFF | TGTGCCAGCTCACCACAGTCAGGGAGGGTGAACACTGAAGCTTTCTTT
TRBJ2-3 | TRBV15 | - | - | CATSSPGGTDTQYF | TGTGCCACCAGCAGTCCAGGGGGGACAGATACGCAGTATTTT
TRBJ1-6 | TRBV19 | - | - | CASSATGTWGWPLHF | TGTGCCAGTAGTGCTACAGGGACCTGGGGTTGGCCCCTCCACTTT
TRBJ1-5 | TRBV6-2/TRBV6-3 | TRBD1 | - | CASSPTGGGQPQHF | TGTGCCAGCAGTCCCACAGGGGGCGGTCAGCCCCAGCATTTT
TRBJ1-5 | TRBV15 | TRBD1 | few | CATSSGQGVQPQHF | TGTGCCACCAGTAGCGGACAGGGTGTTCAGCCCCAGCATTTT
TRBJ1-2 | TRBV5-8 | TRBD1 | - | CASSLDPTGDYGYTF | TGTGCCAGCAGCTTGGACCCGACAGGGGACTATGGCTACACCTTC
TRBJ2-4 | TRBV15 | TRBD1 | - | CATSREGIGAGGGIQYF | TGTGCCACCAGCAGAGAAGGGATTGGGGCAGGGGGCGGCATTCAGTACTTC
TRBJ2-1 | TRBV11-2 | TRBD2 | once | CASSSAGLVVNEQFF | TGTGCCAGCAGCTCTGCCGGACTAGTCGTCAATGAGCAGTTCTTC
TRBJ2-5 | TRBV5-1 | TRBD2 | - | CASSTTSGSSETQYF | TGCGCCAGCAGCACTACTAGCGGGAGTTCAGAGACCCAGTACTTC
TRBJ2-5 | TRBV5-6 | TRBD1 | - | CASSEDRGLSETQYF | TGTGCCAGCAGTGAGGACAGGGGGCTTTCGGAGACCCAGTACTTC
TRBJ2-3 | TRBV4-1 | TRBD2 | - | CASSQGTSGPSTDTQYF | TGCGCCAGCAGCCAAGGGACTAGCGGGCCTAGCACAGATACGCAGTATTTT
TRBJ2-2 | TRBV7-2 | - | once | CASSYFQREMDTGELFF | TGTGCCAGCAGCTACTTCCAGAGGGAGATGGACACCGGGGAGCTGTTTTTT
TRBJ2-7 | TRBV7-9 | - | - | CASSLAGTRYF | TGTGCCAGCAGCTTAGCCGGGACACGGTACTTC
TRBJ1-2 | TRBV2 | - | - | CASGKQGLGGYTF | TGTGCCAGTGGGAAGCAGGGGCTCGGGGGCTACACCTTC
TRBJ1-1 | TRBV5-4 | - | - | CASSFREQTEAFF | TGTGCCAGCAGCTTTCGGGAACAGACCGAAGCTTTCTTT
TRBJ1-5 | TRBV6-5 | - | - | CASSYPKDNQPQHF | TGTGCCAGCAGTTACCCCAAGGACAACCAGCCCCAGCATTTT
TRBJ2-5 | TRBV5-1 | - | - | CASSLVPGGQETQYF | TGCGCCAGCAGCTTGGTGCCAGGAGGCCAAGAGACCCAGTACTTC
TRBJ1-4 | TRBV27 | TRBD1 | - | CASSFYSGGGREKLFF | TGTGCCAGCAGTTTCTACTCAGGGGGCGGGCGAGAAAAACTGTTTTTT
TRBJ2-3 | TRBV19 | TRBD2 | - | CASLLSGSTDTQYF | TGTGCCAGCCTACTTAGCGGGAGCACAGATACGCAGTATTTT
TRBJ2-1 | TRBV2 | - | - | CASNREGRNNEQFF | TGTGCCAGCAACAGAGAAGGCCGCAACAATGAGCAGTTCTTC
TRBJ2-7 | TRBV12-2 | - | - | CASRLVFPVLAGREQYF | TGTGCAAGTCGCTTAGTATTCCCCGTGTTAGCGGGAAGGGAGCAGTACTTC
TRBJ1-6 | TRBV28 | - | - | CASSLYRVGSPLHF | TGTGCCAGCAGTTTATACAGGGTGGGTTCACCCCTCCACTTT
TRBJ1-5 | TRBV2 | - | - | CASNTVGGSNQPQHF | TGTGCCAGCAATACAGTAGGGGGTAGCAATCAGCCCCAGCATTTT
TRBJ2-2 | TRBV5-4 | TRBD1 | - | CASSPGQGVTGELFF | TGTGCCAGCAGCCCCGGACAGGGGGTCACCGGGGAGCTGTTTTTT
TRBJ2-1 | TRBV9 | TRBD2 | - | CASSSRTSGINEQFF | TGTGCCAGCAGCTCACGGACTAGCGGGATCAATGAGCAGTTCTTC
TRBJ2-4 | TRBV6-6 | TRBD1 | - | CASRSDRGIAKNIQYF | TGTGCCAGCCGATCGGACAGGGGAATAGCCAAAAACATTCAGTACTTC
TRBJ2-2 | TRBV7-2 | TRBD2 | few | CASSSRLAGAIGELFF | TGTGCCAGCAGCTCCAGACTAGCGGGGGCGATCGGGGAGCTGTTTTTT
TRBJ1-2 | TRBV5-4 | TRBD1 | - | CASSPNGQGTYGYTF | TGTGCCAGCAGCCCTAACGGACAGGGAACATATGGCTACACCTTC
TRBJ2-2 | TRBV5-5 | TRBD1 | few | CASSTGQGATGELFF | TGTGCCAGCAGCACCGGACAGGGGGCCACCGGGGAGCTGTTTTTT
TRBJ2-7 | TRBV7-2 | - | - | CASSYPPRGESYEQYF | TGTGCCAGCAGCTACCCACCCAGGGGTGAAAGCTACGAGCAGTACTTC
TRBJ2-5 | TRBV19 | TRBD2 | - | CASRGLAEVQETQYF | TGTGCCAGCAGAGGACTAGCGGAAGTACAAGAGACCCAGTACTTC
TRBJ2-7 | TRBV15 | TRBD2 | - | CATSSALAGGQNEQYF | TGTGCCACCAGCAGTGCCCTAGCGGGGGGGCAGAACGAGCAGTACTTC
TRBJ1-4 | TRBV5-1 | - | - | CASSFSTGTNEKLFF | TGCGCCAGCAGCTTCAGTACGGGGACTAATGAAAAACTGTTTTTT
TRBJ2-2 | TRBV6-6 | TRBD1 | once | CASRNNRGHTGELFF | TGTGCCAGCAGAAACAACAGGGGGCACACCGGGGAGCTGTTTTTT
TRBJ2-1 | TRBV18 | TRBD2 | - | CASSRREWSYNEQFF | TGTGCCAGCTCACGGCGGGAGTGGTCCTACAATGAGCAGTTCTTC
TRBJ2-2 | TRBV9 | TRBD2 | - | CASSASGSLITGELFF | TGTGCCAGCAGCGCTAGCGGGAGTTTGATAACCGGGGAGCTGTTTTTT
TRBJ2-5 | TRBV2 | TRBD1 | - | CASFRDRGETQYF | TGTGCCAGTTTCCGGGACAGGGGGGAGACCCAGTACTTC
TRBJ2-1 | TRBV5-1 | - | - | CASSLQGIYYEQFF | TGCGCCAGCAGCTTGCAGGGGATATACTATGAGCAGTTCTTC
TRBJ1-1 | TRBV11-2 | - | once | CASSLLPKGGTNTEAFF | TGTGCCAGCAGCTTATTGCCCAAGGGGGGGACAAACACTGAAGCTTTCTTT
TRBJ2-2 | TRBV13 | - | - | CASRGAWPGELFF | TGTGCCAGCAGGGGGGCTTGGCCCGGGGAGCTGTTTTTT
TRBJ2-7 | TRBV19 | - | few | CASSIEWASAYEQYF | TGTGCCAGTAGTATCGAGTGGGCGTCTGCCTACGAGCAGTACTTC
TRBJ2-2 | TRBV4-2 | TRBD2 | - | CASSQASGGTGELFF | TGTGCCAGCAGCCAGGCCTCGGGGGGCACCGGGGAGCTGTTTTTT
TRBJ2-2 | TRBV6-5 | TRBD1 | - | CASRNRDRGSGELFF | TGTGCCAGCAGGAACCGGGACAGGGGGTCCGGGGAGCTGTTTTTT
TRBJ2-5 | TRBV4-2 | TRBD2 | - | CASSPRSGAETQYF | TGTGCCAGCAGCCCACGTAGCGGGGCGGAGACCCAGTACTTC
TRBJ2-7 | TRBV19 | - | - | CASSIRGNPYEQYF | TGTGCCAGTAGTATTCGGGGGAATCCGTACGAGCAGTACTTC
TRBJ1-2 | TRBV12-5 | TRBD1 | - | CASGFAGGQIYGYTF | TGTGCTAGTGGTTTCGCCGGGGGACAGATCTATGGCTACACCTTC
TRBJ1-2 | TRBV7-2 | - | - | CASSFLYGYTF | TGTGCCAGCAGCTTTCTTTATGGCTACACCTTC
TRBJ2-5 | TRBV5-8 | - | - | CASSLSSDQETQYF | TGTGCCAGCAGCTTAAGTTCAGACCAAGAGACCCAGTACTTC
TRBJ2-3 | TRBV5-1 | TRBD2 | - | CASSLTSGSHTQYF | TGCGCCAGCAGCTTGACTAGCGGGAGCCATACGCAGTATTTT
TRBJ1-1 | TRBV18 | - | - | CASSPIPGITEAFF | TGTGCCAGCTCACCAATCCCAGGGATAACTGAAGCTTTCTTT
TRBJ2-3 | TRBV11-3 | - | - | CASSLEADTDTQYF | TGTGCCAGCAGCTTAGAGGCGGACACAGATACGCAGTATTTT
TRBJ2-7 | TRBV6-6 | TRBD2 | few | CASSYGLAGTYEQYF | TGTGCCAGCAGTTACGGACTAGCGGGGACCTACGAGCAGTACTTC
TRBJ2-1 | TRBV6-6 | - | - | CASSTGSYNEQFF | TGTGCCAGCTCGACCGGGAGCTACAATGAGCAGTTCTTC
TRBJ2-5 | TRBV5-1 | TRBD2 | - | CASSLVNSGRIETQYF | TGCGCCAGCAGCTTGGTCAATAGCGGGAGGATAGAGACCCAGTACTTC